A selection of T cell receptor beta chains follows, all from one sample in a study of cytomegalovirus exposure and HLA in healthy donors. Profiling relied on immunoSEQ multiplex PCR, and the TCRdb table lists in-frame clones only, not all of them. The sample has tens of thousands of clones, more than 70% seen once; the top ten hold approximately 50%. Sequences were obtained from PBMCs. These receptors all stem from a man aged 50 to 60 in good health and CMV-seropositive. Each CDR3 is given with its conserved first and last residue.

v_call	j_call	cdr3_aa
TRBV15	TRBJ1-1	CATSRGQEFGNTEAFF
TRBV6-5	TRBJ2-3	CASRELAGGTDTQYF
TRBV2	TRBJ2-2	CATDGMQGTGELFF
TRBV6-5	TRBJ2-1	CASSERGAPKEQFF
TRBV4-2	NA	CASSQDGGRGLSEQYF
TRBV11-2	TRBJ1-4	CASSYTTGQANEKLFF
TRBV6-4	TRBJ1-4	CASSDSGRLNEKLFF
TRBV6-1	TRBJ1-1	CASSLQGKAFF
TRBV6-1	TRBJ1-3	CASSEVGAGGRSGNTIYF
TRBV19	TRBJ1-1	CATSNPRQGVRANTEAFF
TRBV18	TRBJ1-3	CASSPRSQAGTGLNTIYF
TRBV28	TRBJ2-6	CASLDSSSGANVLTF
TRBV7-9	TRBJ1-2	CASSYGTVSF
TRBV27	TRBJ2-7	CASSYDRSPLGEQYF
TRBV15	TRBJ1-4	CATSRVRGNEKLFF
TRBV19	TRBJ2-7	CASSIGVVAGGFEQYF
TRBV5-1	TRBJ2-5	CASSLGQLQETQYF
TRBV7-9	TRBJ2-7	CASSLAGMGEQYF
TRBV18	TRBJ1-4	CASSPRQGNEKLFF
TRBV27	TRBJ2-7	CASSPTTTGSEQYF
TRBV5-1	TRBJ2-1	CASSLLTSGDNEQFF
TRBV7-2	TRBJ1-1	CASSFRQGANTEAFF
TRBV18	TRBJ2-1	CASSTPSGGNEQFF
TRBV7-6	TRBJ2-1	CASSLVGARGQEQFF
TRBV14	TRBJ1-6	CASSQVDKSSYNSPLHF
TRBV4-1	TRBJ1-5	CASSHRTGWQPQHF
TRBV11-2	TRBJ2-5	CASRRPSGRRQETQYF
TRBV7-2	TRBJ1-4	CASSLLPRGQGWEKLFF